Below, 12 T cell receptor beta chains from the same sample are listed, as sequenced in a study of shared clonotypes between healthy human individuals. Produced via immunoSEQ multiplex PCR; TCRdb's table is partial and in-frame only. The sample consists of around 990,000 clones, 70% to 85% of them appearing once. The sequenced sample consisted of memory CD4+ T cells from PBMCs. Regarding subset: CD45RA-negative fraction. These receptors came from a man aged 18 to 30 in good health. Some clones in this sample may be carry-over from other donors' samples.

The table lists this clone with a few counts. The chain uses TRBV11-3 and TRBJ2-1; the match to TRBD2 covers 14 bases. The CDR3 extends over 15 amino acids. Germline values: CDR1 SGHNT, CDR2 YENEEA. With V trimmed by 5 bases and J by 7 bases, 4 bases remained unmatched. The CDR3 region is CASSTGTSGRNEQFF. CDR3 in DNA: TGTGCCAGCAGCACCGGGACTAGCGGGAGAAATGAGCAGTTCTTC.

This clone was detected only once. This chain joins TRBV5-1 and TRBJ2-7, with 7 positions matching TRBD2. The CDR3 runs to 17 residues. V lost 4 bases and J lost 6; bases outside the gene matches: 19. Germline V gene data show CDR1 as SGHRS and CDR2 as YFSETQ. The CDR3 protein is CASSQAPATGGSTEQYF. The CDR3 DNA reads TGCGCCAGCAGCCAGGCTCCCGCGACGGGCGGGAGTACCGAGCAGTACTTC.

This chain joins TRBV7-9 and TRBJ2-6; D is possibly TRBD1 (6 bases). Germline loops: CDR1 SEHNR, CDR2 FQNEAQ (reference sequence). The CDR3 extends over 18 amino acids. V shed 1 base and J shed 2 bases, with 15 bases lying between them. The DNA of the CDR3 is TGTGCCAGCAGCTTAGTGGGCAGGGGCGGACCTGGGGCCAACGTCCTGACTTTC. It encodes CASSLVGRGGPGANVLTF.

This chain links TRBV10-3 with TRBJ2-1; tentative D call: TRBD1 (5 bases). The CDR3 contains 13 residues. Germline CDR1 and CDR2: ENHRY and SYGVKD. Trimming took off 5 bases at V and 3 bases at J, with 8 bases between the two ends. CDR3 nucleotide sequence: TGTGCCATCAGTTTAGGGGTCTACAATGAGCAGTTCTTC. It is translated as CAISLGVYNEQFF.

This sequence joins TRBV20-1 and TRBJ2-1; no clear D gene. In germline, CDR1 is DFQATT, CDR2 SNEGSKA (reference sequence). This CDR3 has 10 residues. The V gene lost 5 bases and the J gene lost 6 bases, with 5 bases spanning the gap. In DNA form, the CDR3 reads TGCAGTGCTCCTTTCAATGAGCAGTTCTTC. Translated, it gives CSAPFNEQFF.

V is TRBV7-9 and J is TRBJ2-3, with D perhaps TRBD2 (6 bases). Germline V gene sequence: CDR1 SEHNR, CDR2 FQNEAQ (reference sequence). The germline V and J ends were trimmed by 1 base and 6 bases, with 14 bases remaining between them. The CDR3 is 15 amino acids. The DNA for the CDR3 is TGTGCCAGCAGCTTAGGTTTGCGGGATATGGATACGCAGTATTTT. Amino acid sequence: CASSLGLRDMDTQYF. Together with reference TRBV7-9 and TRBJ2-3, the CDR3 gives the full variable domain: DTGVSQNPRHKITKRGQNVTFRCDPISEHNRLYWYRQTLGQGPEFLTYFQNEAQLEKSRLLSDRFSAERPKGSFSTLEIQRTEQGDSAMYLCASSLGLRDMDTQYFGPGTRLTVL.

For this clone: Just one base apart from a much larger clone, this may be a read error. The CDR3 DNA reads TGCAGCGCGTGGAGGGAGGACACTGAAGCTTTCTTT. Its translation: CSAWREDTEAFF. This chain links TRBV29-1 with TRBJ1-1; D uncertain. Germline loops: CDR1 SQVTM, CDR2 ANQGSEA. The germline V and J ends were trimmed by 7 bases and 3 bases, with 12 bases remaining between them. The CDR3 runs to 12 residues.

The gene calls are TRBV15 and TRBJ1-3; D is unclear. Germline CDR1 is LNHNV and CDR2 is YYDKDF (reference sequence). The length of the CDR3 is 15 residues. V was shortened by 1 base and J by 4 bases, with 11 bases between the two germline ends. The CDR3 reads CATSRAQSLGNTIYF. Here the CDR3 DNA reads TGTGCCACCAGCAGAGCCCAGTCCCTAGGAAACACCATATATTTT. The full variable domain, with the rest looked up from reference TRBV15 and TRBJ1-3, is DAMVIQNPRYQVTQFGKPVTLSCSQTLNHNVMYWYQQKSSQAPKLLFHYYDKDFNNEADTPDNFQSRRPNTSFCFLDIRSPGLGDTAMYLCATSRAQSLGNTIYFGEGSWLTVV.

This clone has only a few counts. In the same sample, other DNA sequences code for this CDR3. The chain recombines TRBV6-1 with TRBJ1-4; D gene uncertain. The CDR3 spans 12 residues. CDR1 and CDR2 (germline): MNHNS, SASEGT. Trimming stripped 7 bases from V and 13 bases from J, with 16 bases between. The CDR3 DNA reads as TGTGCCAGCACTAGAAGGTGGGAAGGACTGTTTTTT. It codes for CASTRRWEGLFF.

CDR3 DNA sequence: TGTGCCAGCAGAGCCCACAGGGGCCCGAGCAATCAGCCCCAGCATTTT. It encodes CASRAHRGPSNQPQHF. This sequence joins TRBV2 and TRBJ1-5, with 7 bases lining up with TRBD1. With 6 bases clipped from V and 1 base from J, the junction kept 9 bases outside the gene matches. Germline values: CDR1 SNHLY, CDR2 FYNNEI. The CDR3 has 16 amino acids.

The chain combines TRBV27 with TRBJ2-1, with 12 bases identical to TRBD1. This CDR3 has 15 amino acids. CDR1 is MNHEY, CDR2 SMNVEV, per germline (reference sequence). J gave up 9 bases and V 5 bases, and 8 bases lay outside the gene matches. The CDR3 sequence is CASSPGQGARSEQFF. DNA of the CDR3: TGTGCCAGCAGTCCGGGACAGGGGGCGCGTAGTGAGCAGTTCTTC.

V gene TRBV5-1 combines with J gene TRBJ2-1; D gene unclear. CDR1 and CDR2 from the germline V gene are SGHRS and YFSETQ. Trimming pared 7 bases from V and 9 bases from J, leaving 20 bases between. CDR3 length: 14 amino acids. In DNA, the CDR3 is TGCGCCAGCTCCATAGGCCTAACAGTACCTGAGCAGTTCTTC. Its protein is CASSIGLTVPEQFF.